Detailed here is one T cell receptor beta chain. Its specificity is not known. The record originates from a study of graft-versus-host responses after intestinal transplantation. Study-wide background: Recipients had transplants, and these were multivisceral, liver-intestinal, or isolated intestinal.

Measured with immunoSEQ multiplex PCR; TCRdb has only the in-frame clones, and not every one. The table lists approximately 40,000 clones, about 90% of them singletons. The study, taken as a whole, reports: Recipient marrow showed GvH clones, some seen first in ileum or blood.

The CDR3 extends over 14 amino acids. V shed 1 base, J shed 7 bases, and the junction held 6 bases outside the gene matches. The germline gives CDR1 SGHRS, CDR2 YFSETQ. Sequenced here: PBMCs, sampled 314 days after intestinal transplant. The rearrangement joins TRBV5-1 to TRBJ2-7, with 9 bases aligning to TRBD1. The receptor comes from a human patient who received an intestinal transplant, so some T cells may come from the graft donor. CDR3 nucleotide sequence: TGCGCCAGCAGCTTGACGGACAGGGGAAGTGAGCAGTACTTC. Its protein product is CASSLTDRGSEQYF. Drawing the rest from reference TRBV5-1 and TRBJ2-7, the complete variable domain is KAGVTQTPRYLIKTRGQQVTLSCSPISGHRSVSWYQQTPGQGLQFLFEYFSETQRNKGNFPGRFSGRQFSNSRSEMNVSTLELGDSALYLCASSLTDRGSEQYFGPGTRLTVT.